This entry lists 8 T cell receptor beta chains sequenced from one sample in a study of Ad26.COV2.S vaccination and SARS-CoV-2 variants. Treatment reported: roughly 19 received Ad26.COV2.S at low or high dose, single or two shots; 5 received placebo; per-sample allocation not given. Specimens were obtained on day 63 following the first vaccine or placebo injection. This table comes from immunoSEQ multiplex PCR, and its TCRdb copy is limited to in-frame clones, with some not included. The data contain about 350,000 clones, approximately 86% of them singletons. Sequencing was performed on peripheral blood, taken in a trial of Ad26.COV2.S vaccine versus placebo. The receptors were sampled from a person between 18 and 59 years old who received the Ad26.COV2.S COVID-19 vaccine or a placebo.

The rearrangement links TRBV7-2 to TRBJ2-3; 12 bases align to TRBD2. V lost 5 bases and J lost 6; bases outside the gene matches: 9. The CDR3 is made up of 16 amino acids. Germline CDR1 reads SGHTA; CDR2 reads FQGNSA. The CDR3 region has the DNA TGTGCCAGCAGCCCAGTTAGACTAGCGGGGGTGGATACGCAGTATTTT. Amino acid sequence: CASSPVRLAGVDTQYF.

This chain connects TRBV7-2 to TRBJ1-1; possibly TRBD1 for D (6 bases). V dropped 4 bases and J dropped 1 base, with 10 bases sitting between them. The germline gives CDR1 SGHTA, CDR2 FQGNSA. There are 14 residues in the CDR3. In DNA, the CDR3 is TGTGCCAGCAGCTACCGACAGGAGAACACTGAAGCTTTCTTT. Translating it yields CASSYRQENTEAFF.

The chain links TRBV4-1 to TRBJ2-1, with 8 bases matching TRBD1. The CDR3 totals 16 residues. CDR1 is MGHRA, CDR2 YSYEKL, per germline. The ends lost 3 bases at V and 8 bases at J; junction bases unmatched: 12. CDR3 sequence: CASSHPPGTGDDEQFF. The CDR3 DNA is TGCGCCAGCAGCCATCCACCCGGGACAGGTGACGATGAGCAGTTCTTC.

This sequence joins TRBV6-2 or TRBV6-3 and TRBJ2-3; TRBD2 agrees at 11 bases. CDR3 length equals 16 residues. Germline V CDR1 and CDR2: MNHEY, SVGEGT. J was trimmed by 0 bases and V by 6 bases; bases with no gene match: 5. Here the CDR3 reads CASSPLAGVSTDTQYF. CDR3 in DNA: TGTGCCAGCAGCCCACTAGCGGGGGTCAGCACAGATACGCAGTATTTT.

As regards this clone: Distinct nucleotide sequences in the sample also encode this CDR3. The gene calls are TRBV7-2 and TRBJ1-3, with D possibly being TRBD1 (5 bases). There are 13 residues in the CDR3. Germline V gene data show CDR1 as SGHTA and CDR2 as FQGNSA. Between the trimmed V and J ends, which lost 5 bases and 2 bases, there was a span of 7 bases. This chain's CDR3 is CASSPGPGNTIYF. The DNA of the CDR3 is TGTGCCAGCAGCCCAGGGCCTGGAAACACCATATATTTT.

J is TRBJ2-3 and V is TRBV7-2; 9 bases line up with TRBD1. The CDR3 is made up of 14 amino acids. The germline gives CDR1 SGHTA, CDR2 FQGNSA. Trimming removed 4 bases from V and 4 bases from J; junction bases left unmatched: 3. CDR3 coding DNA: TGTGCCAGCAGCTCGGGACAGGGCCCAGATACGCAGTATTTT. Translation gives CASSSGQGPDTQYF.

This chain uses TRBV4-1 with TRBJ1-4; no definite D call. The CDR3 loop spans 13 amino acids. CDR1 is MGHRA and CDR2 is YSYEKL in the germline V gene. Trimming left V 7 bases short and J 4 bases short, with 10 bases between. CDR3 sequence (DNA): TGCGCCAGCACGGGCGCAGGTAATGAAAAACTGTTTTTT. Protein product: CASTGAGNEKLFF.

V usage is TRBV5-1 and J usage is TRBJ1-1; possibly TRBD1 for D (5 bases). The germline V gene has CDR1 SGHRS and CDR2 YFSETQ. Trimming stripped 0 bases from V and 0 bases from J, with 15 bases between. The CDR3 is 17 residues long. DNA of the CDR3: TGCGCCAGCAGCTTGGGACGGGACGGCTCTATGAACACTGAAGCTTTCTTT. It translates to CASSLGRDGSMNTEAFF.